The 22 T cell receptor beta chains below all came from one sample that was sequenced in a study of CD8 T cells in Susac syndrome. It was with random hexamers that roughly 0.45 to 1 ug RNA was reverse transcribed. Each CDR3 protein gets one entry after TCRdb re-called the immunoSEQ multiplex PCR reads with MiXCR. The table includes 150,000 or so distinct CDR3 sequences, approximately 95% detected once. The specimen was CD4+ T cells from PBMCs. The receptors were sampled from a human donor with Susac syndrome.

The chain uses TRBV9 and TRBJ1-1, with 8 positions matching TRBD1. The germline V gene has CDR1 SGDLS and CDR2 YYNGEE. This CDR3 has 15 residues. After removal of 2 bases from V and 1 base from J, the junction contained 4 bases not matched to a gene. The CDR3: CASSVGDRPNTEAFF. CDR3 bases: TGTGCCAGCAGCGTGGGGGACAGGCCGAACACTGAAGCTTTCTTT.

This chain links TRBV24-1 with TRBJ2-3, with D maybe TRBD1 (5 bases). The CDR3 totals 18 residues. V dropped 4 bases and J dropped 4 bases, with 23 bases sitting between them. Germline CDR1 KGHDR, CDR2 SFDVKD. The CDR3 nucleotides are TGTGCCACCAGTGAACCGACAGCCGCCGGGTTAAAGGCAGATACGCAGTATTTT. Amino acids: CATSEPTAAGLKADTQYF.

This rearrangement joins TRBV30 to TRBJ2-1, with 9 bases that match TRBD2. The CDR3 spans 16 residues. The germline V gene has CDR1 GTSNPN and CDR2 SVGIG (reference sequence). V was clipped by 0 bases and J by 3 bases; unmatched bases: 6. CDR3 DNA sequence: TGTGCCTGGAGTGTCCGAGCGGGGGGCAACTACAATGAGCAGTTCTTC. Amino acids: CAWSVRAGGNYNEQFF.

The chain links TRBV20-1 to TRBJ2-3; D might be TRBD2 (5 bases). The CDR3 loop spans 13 amino acids. Between the trimmed V and J ends, which lost 5 bases and 0 bases, there was a span of 9 bases. Germline CDR1 and CDR2: DFQATT and SNEGSKA (reference sequence). CDR3 amino acids: CSAPGESTDTQYF. CDR3 nucleotide sequence: TGCAGTGCTCCCGGGGAGAGCACAGATACGCAGTATTTT.

J is TRBJ2-2 and V is TRBV30; D remains unclear. Germline values: CDR1 GTSNPN, CDR2 SVGIG (reference sequence). V lost 5 bases and J 1 base, leaving 11 bases between the germline ends. CDR3 size: 14 residues. CDR3 in DNA: TGTGCCTGGTGGGCCCCGGGGAACACCGGGGAGCTGTTTTTT. Protein: CAWWAPGNTGELFF.

The CDR3 region is CASSPAGDHSYEQYF. DNA for the CDR3: TGTGCCAGCAGCCCAGCGGGGGACCACTCCTACGAGCAGTACTTC. This rearrangement joins TRBV7-2 to TRBJ2-7, with TRBD2 identical over 8 bases. The CDR3 loop spans 15 amino acids. With 5 bases clipped from V and 0 bases from J, the junction kept 6 bases outside the gene matches. Germline lookup yields CDR1 SGHTA and CDR2 FQGNSA. Together with reference TRBV7-2 and TRBJ2-7, the CDR3 gives the full variable domain: GAGVSQSPSNKVTEKGKDVELRCDPISGHTALYWYRQSLGQGLEFLIYFQGNSAPDKSGLPSDRFSAERTGGSVSTLTIQRTQQEDSAVYLCASSPAGDHSYEQYFGPGTRLTVT.

The chain uses TRBV19 and TRBJ2-7; TRBD2 agrees at 10 bases. The V gene's germline CDR1 is LNHDA and CDR2 SQIVND (reference sequence). V dropped 4 bases and J dropped 5; count of bases not matched to a gene: 8. This CDR3 has 15 amino acids. The CDR3 region is CASSTLASGRNEQYF. DNA for the CDR3: TGTGCCAGTAGTACCCTCGCTAGCGGGAGAAACGAGCAGTACTTC.

Only a few counts were recorded for this clonotype. The chain links TRBV12-3 or TRBV12-4 to TRBJ2-3, with 15 bases fitting TRBD2. The J segment lost 3 bases and the V segment lost 5 bases, leaving 3 bases of the junction unmatched. CDR3 length: 16 amino acids. CDR3 bases: TGTGCCAGCAGTATTGGACTAGCGGGGGGGACAGATACGCAGTATTTT. Protein sequence: CASSIGLAGGTDTQYF.

This chain joins TRBV15 and TRBJ2-7, with D unresolved. Germline V CDR1 and CDR2: LNHNV, YYDKDF (reference sequence). This CDR3 is built from 12 residues. The germline V and J ends were trimmed by 3 bases and 5 bases, with 8 bases remaining between them. CDR3 sequence: CATSSALDEQYF. CDR3 coding DNA: TGTGCCACCAGCAGTGCGTTGGACGAGCAGTACTTC. Full variable domain (outside the CDR3, taken from reference TRBV15 and TRBJ2-7): DAMVIQNPRYQVTQFGKPVTLSCSQTLNHNVMYWYQQKSSQAPKLLFHYYDKDFNNEADTPDNFQSRRPNTSFCFLDIRSPGLGDTAMYLCATSSALDEQYFGPGTRLTVT.

This sequence joins TRBV29-1 and TRBJ1-2, with 9 positions matching TRBD1. Losses at the gene ends were 5 bases for V and 5 bases for J; bases not matched to a gene: 18. The CDR3 length is 17 residues. The germline V gene has CDR1 SQVTM and CDR2 ANQGSEA. CDR3 nucleotide sequence: TGCAGCGTTTGGGGGGGGACAGGGAGCATGTCGGGGTATGGCTACACCTTC. This codes for CSVWGGTGSMSGYGYTF.

The chain joins TRBV3-1 to TRBJ2-5, with 13 bases aligning to TRBD2. Germline trimming cut 1 base from V and 7 bases from J; bases unmatched to any gene: 6. In germline, CDR1 is LGHDT, CDR2 YNNKEL (reference sequence). The CDR3 is 16 amino acids. The CDR3 protein is CASSQAGLAGDGTQYF. CDR3 DNA sequence: TGTGCCAGCAGCCAAGCTGGACTAGCGGGGGATGGGACCCAGTACTTC.

This clonotype occurred a few times. The chain recombines TRBV4-2 with TRBJ2-1; 13 bases align to TRBD2. V lost 8 bases to trimming and J lost 9 bases; unmatched junction nucleotides: 13. The CDR3 runs to 16 residues. CDR1 is LGHNA, CDR2 YNFKEQ, per germline. CDR3 residues: CASRLAGGSLSSEQFF. In DNA, the CDR3 is TGTGCCAGCCGACTAGCGGGAGGATCCTTGTCGAGTGAGCAGTTCTTC.

The rearrangement uses TRBV3-1 and TRBJ2-5; TRBD2 matches at 11 bases. This CDR3 has 16 residues. The germline V gene encodes CDR1 LGHDT and CDR2 YNNKEL (reference sequence). The V gene end was trimmed by 4 bases and the J gene end by 2 bases; junction bases not matched to a gene: 6. CDR3 residues: CASSRTSGGPQETQYF. CDR3 sequence (DNA): TGTGCCAGCAGCCGTACTAGCGGGGGCCCGCAAGAGACCCAGTACTTC.

This clonotype was recorded a few times. This chain joins TRBV4-1 and TRBJ1-2; D is unresolved. CDR3 size: 15 residues. Germline CDR1 MGHRA, CDR2 YSYEKL. V was shortened by 0 bases and J by 3 bases, with 11 bases between the two germline ends. The CDR3 region has the DNA TGCGCCAGCAGCCAAGACATCCGGTGGGACTATGGCTACACCTTC. This gives the protein CASSQDIRWDYGYTF.

The chain employs TRBV6-5 and TRBJ1-5; no reliable D call. Trimming stripped 7 bases from V and 0 bases from J, with 7 bases between. Germline assignment: CDR1 MNHEY and CDR2 SVGAGI. The CDR3 covers 13 residues. This CDR3 reads CASMKSSNQPQHF. The CDR3 DNA follows: TGTGCCAGCATGAAGAGTAGCAATCAGCCCCAGCATTTT.

This sequence joins TRBV5-1 and TRBJ2-3; 7 bases match TRBD2. The CDR3 is 14 residues long. The V and J ends lost 6 bases and 0 bases, in that order; junction bases with no gene match: 4. CDR1 is SGHRS, CDR2 YFSETQ, per germline. The CDR3 protein is CASTLAGSTDTQYF. CDR3 in DNA: TGCGCCAGCACCTTAGCGGGTAGCACAGATACGCAGTATTTT.

Here the CDR3 reads CSVVWRGANTGELFF. For the CDR3, the DNA is TGCAGCGTTGTGTGGCGGGGCGCTAACACCGGGGAGCTGTTTTTT. The V call is TRBV29-1, the J call TRBJ2-2; D is perhaps TRBD2 (6 bases). The V and J ends lost 4 bases and 2 bases respectively, with 14 bases between them. The germline V gene encodes CDR1 SQVTM and CDR2 ANQGSEA. There are 15 residues in the CDR3.

The rearrangement links TRBV27 to TRBJ2-7; perhaps TRBD1 as D (6 bases). The V gene's germline CDR1 is MNHEY and CDR2 SMNVEV (reference sequence). The V and J ends lost 5 bases and 5 bases respectively, with 19 bases between them. The CDR3 is made up of 15 amino acids. In nucleotides, the CDR3 is TGTGCCAGCAGTCCCCAACCGACAGGATCGAACGAGCAGTACTTC. This encodes CASSPQPTGSNEQYF.

The chain combines TRBV6-5 with TRBJ1-6; tentative D call: TRBD1 (5 bases). V lost 2 bases to trimming and J lost 0 bases, with 8 bases between them. The CDR3 contains 16 residues. Germline values: CDR1 MNHEY, CDR2 SVGAGI. CDR3: CASSYAGSSYNSPLHF. The CDR3 DNA sequence: TGTGCCAGCAGTTACGCAGGGAGCTCCTATAATTCACCCCTCCACTTT.

V usage is TRBV9 and J usage is TRBJ2-1; D uncertain. This CDR3 contains 16 residues. Germline CDR1 reads SGDLS; CDR2 reads YYNGEE. Trimming left V 0 bases short and J 0 bases short, with 10 bases between. The CDR3 nucleotides read TGTGCCAGCAGCGTAGTGTCAGAGAGCTCCTACAATGAGCAGTTCTTC. It translates to CASSVVSESSYNEQFF.

This sequence joins TRBV20-1 and TRBJ2-3; 8 bases are shared with TRBD2. Trimming removed 2 bases from V and 2 bases from J; junction bases left unmatched: 15. Germline CDR1 reads DFQATT; CDR2 reads SNEGSKA (reference sequence). The CDR3 runs to 18 residues. The CDR3 loop reads CSARHPSGSPPYTDTQYF. The CDR3 DNA sequence: TGCAGTGCTAGACATCCTAGCGGGTCGCCGCCGTACACAGATACGCAGTATTTT.

The chain joins TRBV9 to TRBJ1-2; TRBD1 matches at 8 bases. J gave up 7 bases and V 0 bases, and 5 bases lay outside the gene matches. CDR3 length: 14 amino acids. Germline V gives CDR1 SGDLS, CDR2 YYNGEE. The CDR3 sequence is CASSVDDRGSGYTF. CDR3 DNA: TGTGCCAGCAGCGTAGACGACAGGGGCTCTGGCTACACCTTC.